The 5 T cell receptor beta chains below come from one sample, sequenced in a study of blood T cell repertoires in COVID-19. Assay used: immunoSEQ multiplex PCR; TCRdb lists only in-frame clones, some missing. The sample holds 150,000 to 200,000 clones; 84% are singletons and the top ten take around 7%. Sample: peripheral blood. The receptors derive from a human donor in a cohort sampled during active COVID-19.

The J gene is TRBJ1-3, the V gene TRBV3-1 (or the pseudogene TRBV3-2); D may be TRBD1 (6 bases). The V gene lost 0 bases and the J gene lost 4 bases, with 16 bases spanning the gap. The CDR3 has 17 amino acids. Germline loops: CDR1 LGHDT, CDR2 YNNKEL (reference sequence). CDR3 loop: CASSQDPLGGAGNTIYF. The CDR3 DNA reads TGTGCCAGCAGCCAAGATCCCCTTGGGGGGGCAGGAAACACCATATATTTT.

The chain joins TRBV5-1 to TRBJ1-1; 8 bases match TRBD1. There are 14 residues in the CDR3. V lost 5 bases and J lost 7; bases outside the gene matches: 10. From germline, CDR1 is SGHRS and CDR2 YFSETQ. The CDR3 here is CASSPKGTGLEAFF. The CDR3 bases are TGCGCCAGCAGTCCTAAAGGGACAGGCCTTGAAGCTTTCTTT.

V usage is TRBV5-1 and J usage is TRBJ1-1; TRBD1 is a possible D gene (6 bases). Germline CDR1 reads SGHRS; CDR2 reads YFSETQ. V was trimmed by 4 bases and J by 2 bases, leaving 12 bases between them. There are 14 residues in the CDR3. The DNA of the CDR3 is TGCGCCAGCAGCCCAGGGACAATTAACACTGAAGCTTTCTTT. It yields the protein CASSPGTINTEAFF.

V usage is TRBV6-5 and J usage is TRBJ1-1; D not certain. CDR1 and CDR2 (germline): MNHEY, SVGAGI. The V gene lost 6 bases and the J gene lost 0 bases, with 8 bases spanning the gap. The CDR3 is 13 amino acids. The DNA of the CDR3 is TGTGCCAGCAGCACATTAATGAACACTGAAGCTTTCTTT. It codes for CASSTLMNTEAFF.

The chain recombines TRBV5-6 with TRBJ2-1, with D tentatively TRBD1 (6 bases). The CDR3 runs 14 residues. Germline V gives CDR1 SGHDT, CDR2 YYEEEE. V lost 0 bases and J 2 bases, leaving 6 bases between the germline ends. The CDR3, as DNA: TGTGCCAGCAGCTTGGGACAGGCCTACAATGAGCAGTTCTTC. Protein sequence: CASSLGQAYNEQFF.